The 25 T cell receptor delta chains below were found in one sample sequenced in a study of γδ T cells in repeated Plasmodium falciparum infection. Flow sorting of PBMC yielded separate Vgamma9/Vdelta2+ and Vdelta2-negative gammadelta T cell populations for bulk repertoire analysis. TCRdb called clones anew from the multiplex PCR reads with CATT. The table lists some 51,000 delta-chain clones, approximately 2% of them singletons, with around 24% in the top ten. Specimen: gamma-delta T cells from blood. The source of these receptors is a pool of human donors (malaria-infected and uninfected, not separated).

As regards this clone: TCRdb's protein for this DNA is that of a much larger clone and differs from the translation at residue 13, likely a read error; the protein shown is the DNA translation. This chain connects TRDV1 to TRDJ1, with 8 bases fitting TRDD3. TCRdb does not report a J gene; here it was assigned by matching the DNA to germline references. Germline V gene sequence: CDR1 TSWWSYY, CDR2 QGS. CDR3 length equals 25 residues. With 2 bases clipped from V and 0 bases from J, the junction kept 32 bases outside the gene matches. The CDR3 coding sequence is TGTGCTCTTGGGGAAGACTGTGCGATCCTACCCGGTGCTGGGGGAACTACCCCCTACACCGATAAACTCATCTTT. It encodes CALGEDCAILPGAGGTTPYTDKLIF.

The table lists this clone with many counts. TCRdb's protein for this DNA is that of a much larger clone and differs from the translation at residue 10, likely a read error; the protein shown is the DNA translation. The genes are TRDV3 and TRDJ1; possibly TRDD2 or TRDD3 for D (6 bases each). The CDR3 has 19 residues. CDR1 TVYSNPD and CDR2 GDNSRS come from the germline V gene (reference sequence). V gave up 4 bases and J gave up 0 bases, with 30 bases separating them. This CDR3 is CASFLPPHGNTGYTDKLIF. DNA for the CDR3: TGTGCCTCCTTTCTTCCTCCACACGGGAATACTGGGTACACCGATAAACTCATCTTT.

This clone was observed at least ten times. TCRdb's protein for this DNA is that of a much larger clone and differs from the translation at residue 14, likely a read error; the protein shown is the DNA translation. V is TRDV1 and J is TRDJ2; tentative D call: TRDD2 (7 bases). No J gene is reported in TCRdb; it was inferred here by comparing the DNA with germline. This CDR3 has 23 amino acids. Looked up from germline, CDR1 is TSWWSYY and CDR2 is QGS. The V gene lost 4 bases and the J gene lost 0 bases, with 33 bases spanning the gap. The CDR3 here is CALGAMAFLHFTGSPALTAQLFF. The CDR3 bases are TGTGCTCTTGGGGCGATGGCCTTCCTCCATTTCACTGGGAGTCCCGCTTTGACAGCACAACTCTTCTTT.

Comment on this clone: The protein that TCRdb holds for this DNA derives from a much larger clone and differs from the translated DNA at residue 20, which likely indicates a read error; the protein shown here is translated from the DNA. No J gene was assigned, while the V gene was called as TRDV3; the table's D call TRDD3 went unverified against the DNA. CDR3 length: 22 amino acids. Germline CDR1 reads TVYSNPD; CDR2 reads GDNSRS (reference sequence). DNA of the CDR3: TGTGCCCTCCCGCGGGGACCTTCCGGTTTGGGGATACGCGTTTGGTACACCGATAAACCCATCTTT. Translating gives CALPRGPSGLGIRVWYTDKPIF.

Turning to this clone: TCRdb's listed protein matches a much larger clone and diverges from this DNA's translation at residue 9, likely through a read error; the protein shown comes from the DNA. The genes are TRDV1 and TRDJ1; TRDD3 is a possible D gene (6 bases). The J gene is not listed in TCRdb, so it was assigned here from a DNA match to germline. V lost 5 bases, J lost 6 bases, and 25 bases lay in between. Per the germline V gene, CDR1 is TSWWSYY and CDR2 is QGS. The CDR3 runs to 17 residues. CDR3 amino acids: CALGNPSGPGDRHKLIF. The CDR3 DNA is TGTGCTCTTGGGAACCCTTCGGGACCGGGGGACCGACATAAACTCATCTTT.

Worth noting for this clone: The TCRdb protein, from a much larger clone, departs from this DNA's translation at residue 5, likely by read error; the protein shown derives from the DNA. The chain combines TRDV2 with TRDJ1, with 9 bases matching TRDD3. CDR1 and CDR2 (germline): GEAIGNYY, EKD. J lost 2 bases, V lost 1 base, and 13 bases had no gene match. This CDR3 has 18 residues. The CDR3 here is CACDTVGDKDPYTDKLIF. CDR3 DNA: TGTGCCTGTGACACGGTGGGGGATAAAGACCCTTATACCGATAAACTCATCTTT.

As regards this clone: It is likely a read error: a sequence one base away is far more abundant. This sample also contains other DNA sequences that code for the same CDR3. The J gene is TRDJ1, the V gene TRDV1; 11 nucleotides match TRDD3. Germline matching of the DNA provided the J gene here, since TCRdb leaves it blank. The V gene end was trimmed by 8 bases and the J gene end by 0 bases; junction bases not matched to a gene: 29. This CDR3 is 23 amino acids long. CDR1 is TSWWSYY, CDR2 QGS, per germline. The CDR3 coding sequence is TGTGCTCTTAGCTTCCTATTATTTCCGTCGGTACTGGGGGATATCAACTACACCGATAAACTCATCTTT. Its protein product is CALSFLLFPSVLGDINYTDKLIF.

This clone was recorded many times. The chain employs TRDV1 and TRDJ1; no reliable D call. The J gene, missing from TCRdb, was assigned here through DNA to germline matching. The V end lost 2 bases, the J end lost 2 bases, and 39 bases lay between the germline ends. Germline CDR1 TSWWSYY, CDR2 QGS. The CDR3 totals 24 residues. This chain's CDR3 is CALGEARRTGVLPYGFGVTDKLIF. CDR3 sequence (DNA): TGTGCTCTTGGGGAAGCGAGGAGAACAGGTGTGCTACCCTATGGTTTTGGTGTGACCGATAAACTCATCTTT.

This clone was seen many times. TCRdb's protein for this DNA is that of a much larger clone and differs from the translation at residue 15, likely a read error; the protein shown is the DNA translation. The chain couples TRDV3 to TRDJ1; D is perhaps TRDD3 (6 bases). CDR1 TVYSNPD and CDR2 GDNSRS come from the germline V gene (reference sequence). This CDR3 has 18 residues. V was shortened by 4 bases and J by 9 bases, with 36 bases between the two germline ends. CDR3 in amino acids: CASRKNRLSLSRGDELIF. The CDR3 bases are TGTGCCTCCCGGAAAAATCGCCTCAGCCTTAGTCGTGGGGATGAACTCATCTTT.

In this sample, this clone turned up a few times. This DNA's translation and the protein TCRdb lists, from a much larger clone, do not match at residue 3, likely due to a read error; the protein shown is translated from the DNA. The chain uses TRDV2 and TRDJ1; D may be TRDD2 (5 bases). The CDR3 sequence is 17 residues long. Trimming stripped 9 bases from V and 3 bases from J, with 28 bases between. Germline lookup yields CDR1 GEAIGNYY and CDR2 EKD. CDR3 sequence: CARSLSGFTGGADKLIF. CDR3 DNA sequence: TGTGCCCGTTCCTTGTCTGGCTTCACCGGCGGGGCCGATAAACTCATCTTT.

This clone was seen ten or more times. The rearrangement uses TRDV1 and TRDJ1, with 8 bases matching TRDD3. Per the germline V gene, CDR1 is TSWWSYY and CDR2 is QGS. CDR3 length: 19 residues. With V trimmed by 0 bases and J by 3 bases, 15 bases remained unmatched. Written as DNA, the CDR3 is TGTGCTCTTGGGGAACTACCCTCAGCTGGGATACGCGGCGCCGATAAACTCATCTTT. Its translation is CALGELPSAGIRGADKLIF.

This clone was seen a few times. TCRdb has a much larger clone's protein, which differs at residue 4 from the translation of this DNA, likely because of a read error; what is shown is the protein translated from the DNA. The chain has TRDV1 and TRDJ1, with 11 bases fitting TRDD3. In the absence of a J gene in TCRdb, the DNA was matched to germline to assign it here. CDR3 length: 22 residues. CDR1 is TSWWSYY and CDR2 is QGS in the germline V gene. The CDR3 sequence: CALWETPPYWGISRRYTDKLIF. The DNA of the CDR3 is TGTGCTCTTTGGGAAACTCCACCTTACTGGGGGATATCGAGGAGGTACACCGATAAACTCATCTTT.

Sample share makes this clone medium-sized. Other DNA sequences in this specimen translate into the identical CDR3. This chain uses TRAV38-2/DV8 with TRDJ1; 13 positions agree with TRDD3. CDR3 length equals 20 residues. V dropped 8 bases and J dropped 11; count of bases not matched to a gene: 30. Per the germline V gene, CDR1 is TSESDYY and CDR2 is QEAYKQQN. Written as DNA, the CDR3 is TGTGCTTACGGAGGGAGCCTTCCTATGGCCATGAACTGGGGGATACGAAGGCTCATCTTT. Protein product: CAYGGSLPMAMNWGIRRLIF.

This clone has more than one count but fewer than ten. It differs at one base from a far larger clone, so likely a read error. This CDR3 is also generated by other DNA sequences in the sample. The rearrangement links TRDV1 to TRDJ2; 10 nucleotides line up with TRDD3. The CDR3 extends over 20 amino acids. CDR1 TSWWSYY and CDR2 QGS come from the germline V gene. CDR3 DNA sequence: TGTGCTCTTGGGGAGACCTTAACCAGTACTGGGGGATTAAGGACAGCCCAACTCTTCTTT. Translated: CALGETLTSTGGLRTAQLFF.

Remarks on this clone: TCRdb shows a much larger clone's protein in place of this DNA's translation, and the two differ at residue 10, likely through a read error; the protein shown is translated from the DNA. The J gene has no call, while the V gene is TRAV38-2/DV8; the DNA was not compared with TRDD3, the D call given in the table. The germline CDR1 and CDR2 sequences are TSESDYY and QEAYKQQN. This CDR3 has 20 residues. CDR3 nucleotides: TGTGCTTACGGAGGGAGCCTTCCTATGGTCATGAACTGGGGGATACGAAGGCTCATCTTT. Residues: CAYGGSLPMVMNWGIRRLIF.

A few counts support this clone. The protein in TCRdb stems from a much larger clone and differs at residue 14 from this DNA's translation, likely a read error; here the protein is translated from the DNA. The chain recombines TRDV1 with TRDJ1; possible D gene TRDD2, 6 bases. TCRdb offers no J gene call, so here the DNA was matched to germline to obtain one. The germline gives CDR1 TSWWSYY, CDR2 QGS. Trimming left V 2 bases short and J 0 bases short, with 34 bases between. This CDR3 spans 23 amino acids. The CDR3 loop reads CALGEGPDLPAHYRGPYTDKLIF. The CDR3 DNA follows: TGTGCTCTTGGGGAAGGCCCAGACCTTCCCGCTCATTACCGGGGGCCGTACACCGATAAACTCATCTTT.

Comment on this clone: TCRdb's entry gives the protein of a much larger clone, which mismatches this DNA's translation at residue 5, likely from a read error; the protein reported here is translated from the DNA. This rearrangement joins TRDV1 to TRDJ1; 8 bases fit TRDD3. The J gene is absent in TCRdb and was assigned here via DNA matching to germline. The germline V gene has CDR1 TSWWSYY and CDR2 QGS. V lost 5 bases and J lost 0; bases outside the gene matches: 11. The CDR3 length is 17 residues. In nucleotides, the CDR3 is TGTGCTCTTGGGAAACCCTCCTGGGGGACTTACACCGATAAACTCATCTTT. Protein sequence: CALGKPSWGTYTDKLIF.

For this clone: TCRdb pairs this DNA with a much larger clone's protein that differs at residues 3 and 18, likely a read error; the protein shown was translated from the DNA. The rearrangement joins TRDV1 to TRDJ1; 9 bases are shared with TRDD3. Germline matching of the DNA provided the J gene here, since TCRdb leaves it blank. This CDR3 is 23 amino acids long. The germline CDR1 and CDR2 sequences are TSWWSYY and QGS. This CDR3 is CAPGEQVFLSFPLGDRCADKLIF. Written as DNA, the CDR3 is TGTGCTCCTGGGGAACAAGTTTTCCTTTCATTTCCACTGGGGGACCGTTGCGCCGATAAACTCATCTTT.

A word on this clone: This DNA translates differently at residue 6 from the TCRdb protein, which is that of a much larger clone; a read error is likely, and the protein shown is the DNA's own translation. The V gene is TRDV1, the J gene TRDJ1, with 13 positions matching TRDD3. Here the J gene came from matching the DNA to germline, since TCRdb omits it. The CDR3 length is 24 residues. J gave up 1 base and V 2 bases, and 25 bases lay outside the gene matches. Germline V gene sequence: CDR1 TSWWSYY, CDR2 QGS. CDR3 loop: CALGEEVGTVKTPYWGIRTDKLIF. The CDR3 DNA is TGTGCTCTTGGGGAAGAGGTAGGAACGGTCAAAACTCCGTACTGGGGGATACGCACCGATAAACTCATCTTT.

This clone was recorded at least ten times. This sequence joins TRDV1 and TRDJ1; 11 nucleotides align to TRDD3. TCRdb supplies no J gene; here it was assigned by aligning the nucleotide sequence to germline. Trimming removed 1 base from V and 3 bases from J; junction bases left unmatched: 46. CDR1 and CDR2 (germline): TSWWSYY, QGS. This CDR3 has 30 amino acids. For the CDR3, the DNA is TGTGCTCTTGGGGAACCCCCCGGGGCAATTATTCCTTTCTGGCTACTCGTACCTGGGGGATACCGATTTTTGGCCGATAAACTCATCTTT. Its protein is CALGEPPGAIIPFWLLVPGGYRFLADKLIF.

The sample holds many counts of this clone. This DNA's translation differs at residue 12 from TCRdb's protein, which comes from a much larger clone; a read error is likely, and the protein shown is translated from the DNA. The rearrangement joins TRDV1 to TRDJ1, with 8 bases aligning to TRDD2. This CDR3 is 14 amino acids long. The germline CDR1 and CDR2 sequences are TSWWSYY and QGS. The CDR3 DNA follows: TGTGCTCTTGGGATTCTTCCTACAGAGGGTAAACCCATCTTT. It translates to CALGILPTEGKPIF.

This clone has just a few counts. TCRdb's entry gives the protein of a much larger clone, which mismatches this DNA's translation at residue 14, likely from a read error; the protein reported here is translated from the DNA. This chain joins TRDV2 and TRDJ1, with 11 bases lining up with TRDD3. TCRdb is silent on the J gene; assignment here came from matching the DNA to germline. This CDR3 region has 17 residues. Germline-derived CDR1 and CDR2 are GEAIGNYY and EKD. Germline trimming cut 0 bases from V and 9 bases from J; bases unmatched to any gene: 14. CDR3 in amino acids: CACDTVGVLGDKDELIF. The CDR3 region has the DNA TGTGCCTGTGACACCGTCGGAGTACTGGGGGATAAGGATGAACTCATCTTT.

This clone turned up a few times. The protein given by TCRdb reflects a much larger clone and differs at residue 12 from this DNA's translation, likely from a read error; the protein shown is the DNA's translation. The chain uses TRDV1 and TRDJ1; 7 bases agree with TRDD2. TCRdb gives no J gene; it was assigned here by matching the DNA to germline. Germline-derived CDR1 and CDR2 are TSWWSYY and QGS. The CDR3 runs to 24 residues. CDR3 coding DNA: TGTGCCCTGGGCAAATTCCTACTTCTCCCCTGGGTGACAAAAATCCCGAGGTACACCGATAAACTCATCTTT. It is translated as CALGKFLLLPWVTKIPRYTDKLIF.

Comments on this clone: This likely came from a read error, as a far larger clone is one base away. Other DNA sequences in the sample encode the same CDR3. The V gene call reads TRDV2; no J gene was called. The CDR3 extends over 16 amino acids. Germline loops: CDR1 GEAIGNYY, CDR2 EKD. The CDR3 DNA follows: TGTGCCTGGCCCATTCCTGTCCACTGGGTCAATCATAAACTCATCTTC. Translated, it gives CAWPIPVHWVNHKLIF.

In regard to this clone: The TCRdb protein comes from a much larger clone and disagrees with this DNA's translation at residue 4, likely due to a read error; the protein given here is derived from the DNA. The J gene is TRDJ1, the V gene TRDV2; 9 bases agree with TRDD3. Since TCRdb gives no J gene, matching the DNA to germline was used here to assign it. This CDR3 contains 17 residues. The germline V gene has CDR1 GEAIGNYY and CDR2 EKD. Losses at the gene ends were 5 bases for V and 1 base for J; bases not matched to a gene: 13. The CDR3 loop reads CACVAVLGEPITDKLIF. CDR3 sequence (DNA): TGTGCCTGTGTCGCCGTACTGGGGGAGCCGATCACCGATAAACTCATCTTT.